Below, one T cell receptor beta chain is given with its context. Using immunoSEQ multiplex PCR, the repertoire was profiled, and TCRdb retains in-frame clones only, with some absent. This sample has more than 110,000 clones, with approximately 91% found just once. This sample stems from a study of blood T cell repertoires in COVID-19. Trimming cost V 3 bases and J 3 bases; bases outside gene matches: 5. The length of the CDR3 is 15 residues. The germline V gene encodes CDR1 SNHLY and CDR2 FYNNEI. The material sequenced was peripheral blood. This receptor was identified in a man aged 50 or older with active or convalescent COVID-19. This chain joins TRBV2 and TRBJ2-3; 8 bases fit TRBD1. CDR3 amino acids: CASSDNRGRTDTQYF. The CDR3 region has the DNA TGTGCCAGCAGTGACAACAGGGGGAGGACAGATACGCAGTATTTT. The full variable domain, completed using reference TRBV2 and TRBJ2-3, is EPEVTQTPSHQVTQMGQEVILRCVPISNHLYFYWYRQILGQKVEFLVSFYNNEISEKSEIFDDQFSVERPDGSNFTLKIRSTKLEDSAMYFCASSDNRGRTDTQYFGPGTRLTVL.